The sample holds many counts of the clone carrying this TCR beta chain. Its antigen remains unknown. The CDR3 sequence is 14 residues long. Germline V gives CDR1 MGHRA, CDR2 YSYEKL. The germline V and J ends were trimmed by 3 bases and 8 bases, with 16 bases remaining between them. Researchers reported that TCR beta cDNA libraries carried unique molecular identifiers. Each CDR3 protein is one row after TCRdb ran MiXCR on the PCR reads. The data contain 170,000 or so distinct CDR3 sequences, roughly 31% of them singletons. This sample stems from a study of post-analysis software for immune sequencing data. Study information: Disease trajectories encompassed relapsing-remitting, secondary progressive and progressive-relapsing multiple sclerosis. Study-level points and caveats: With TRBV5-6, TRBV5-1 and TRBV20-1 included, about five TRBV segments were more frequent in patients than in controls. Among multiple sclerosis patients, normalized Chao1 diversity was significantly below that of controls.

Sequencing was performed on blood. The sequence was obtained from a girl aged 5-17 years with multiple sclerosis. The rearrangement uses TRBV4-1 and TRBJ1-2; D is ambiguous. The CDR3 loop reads CASSHISGERGYTF. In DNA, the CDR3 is TGCGCCAGCAGCCACATATCGGGAGAGCGAGGCTACACCTTC.